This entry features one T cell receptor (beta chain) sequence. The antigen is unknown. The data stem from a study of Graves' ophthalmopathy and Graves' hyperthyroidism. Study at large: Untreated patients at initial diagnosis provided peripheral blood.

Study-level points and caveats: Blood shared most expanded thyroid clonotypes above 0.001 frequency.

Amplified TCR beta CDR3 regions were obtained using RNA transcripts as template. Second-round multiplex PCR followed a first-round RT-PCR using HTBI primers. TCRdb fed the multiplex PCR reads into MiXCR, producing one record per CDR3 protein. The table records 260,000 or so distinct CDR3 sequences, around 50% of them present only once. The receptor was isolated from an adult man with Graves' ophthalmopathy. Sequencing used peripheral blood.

The CDR3 region is CSAREPGQGWNEQFF. Written as DNA, the CDR3 is TGCAGTGCTAGAGAACCGGGACAGGGATGGAATGAGCAGTTCTTC. V usage is TRBV20-1 and J usage is TRBJ2-7, with 9 positions matching TRBD1. The J call is in doubt because the DNA end fits TRBJ2-1 better. This CDR3 has 15 residues. Germline V gene sequence: CDR1 DFQATT, CDR2 SNEGSKA (reference sequence).